A single sample is the source of the 23 T cell receptor beta chains below, sequenced in a study of early T cells in non-severe SARS-CoV-2 infection (dated by TCRdb to the early 2020s). Preparation of the library involved 5' RACE. For sequencing, a NextSeq 500 was employed. TCRdb handled the public reads itself, with Q25 trimming in fastp and clone calling in MiXCR, and kept productive beta chains. Identical CDR3 protein sequences are pooled into one entry, listed with their most common genes and DNA. A total of roughly 70,000 distinct CDR3 sequences appear in this sample, roughly a sixth of them only once. Roughly 8.2% of the sample is held by the ten biggest clonotypes. This specimen consisted of whole blood, obtained at baseline. These receptors originate from an adult who was a healthcare worker with PCR-confirmed SARS-CoV-2 infection or an uninfected control (not recorded which).

The sample holds a few counts of this clonotype. V and J are TRBV15 and TRBJ2-5; D gene unclear. The germline CDR1 and CDR2 sequences are LNHNV and YYDKDF (reference sequence). V was trimmed by 1 base and J by 1 base, leaving 4 bases between them. This CDR3 is 13 amino acids long. The CDR3 reads CATSRAVQETQYF. Here the CDR3 DNA reads TGTGCCACCAGCAGAGCGGTCCAAGAGACCCAGTACTTC.

CDR3 sequence reads: CASSQAARNGYTF. The DNA for the CDR3 is TGTGCCAGCAGCCAAGCGGCTAGAAATGGCTACACCTTC. The V call is TRBV3-1, the J call TRBJ1-2; D is unclear. The V gene lost 1 base and the J gene lost 6 bases, with 9 bases spanning the gap. This CDR3 is 13 amino acids long. The germline gives CDR1 LGHDT, CDR2 YNNKEL (reference sequence).

The V gene is TRBV29-1, the J gene TRBJ2-3; D is ambiguous. The CDR3 has 10 amino acids. The V end lost 4 bases, the J end lost 7 bases, and 6 bases lay between the germline ends. Germline CDR1 reads SQVTM; CDR2 reads ANQGSEA. The CDR3 region has the DNA TGCAGCGTTGTTCAGCATACGCAGTATTTT. Translated, it gives CSVVQHTQYF.

The chain joins TRBV28 to TRBJ1-1, with D tentatively TRBD1 (6 bases). The CDR3 extends over 12 amino acids. Germline V gene lookup returns CDR1 MDHEN and CDR2 SYDVKM. V lost 6 bases and J lost 8, with 13 bases in between. CDR3 residues: CASSGGRYEAFF. CDR3 coding DNA: TGTGCCAGCAGCGGGGGGCGATACGAAGCTTTCTTT.

This clonotype is medium-sized within its sample. This CDR3 reads CSANTDRYQETQYF. The CDR3 DNA follows: TGCAGTGCTAATACAGACAGGTACCAAGAGACCCAGTACTTC. The chain recombines TRBV20-1 with TRBJ2-5; perhaps TRBD1 as D (6 bases). The CDR3 has 14 amino acids. From germline, CDR1 is DFQATT and CDR2 SNEGSKA (reference sequence). V shed 4 bases and J shed 0 bases, with 12 bases lying between them.

The V gene is TRBV29-1, the J gene TRBJ2-1; 7 nucleotides agree with TRBD2. The germline gives CDR1 SQVTM, CDR2 ANQGSEA. This CDR3 is built from 15 residues. The V segment lost 4 bases and the J segment 3 bases; nucleotides outside the gene matches: 9. The CDR3 DNA is TGCAGCGTTGTAGTAGCGGGTACGATCTACAATGAGCAGTTCTTC. Translated, it gives CSVVVAGTIYNEQFF.

The chain uses TRBV19 and TRBJ2-1; possibly TRBD1 or TRBD2 for D (5 bases each). V was cut by 5 bases and J by 8 bases, with 22 bases left in between. The germline CDR1 and CDR2 sequences are LNHDA and SQIVND (reference sequence). The CDR3 totals 16 residues. The CDR3 DNA is TGTGCCAGTAGTCCACTAGTTCGGGGCTTTTCCGATGAGCAGTTCTTC. As protein: CASSPLVRGFSDEQFF.

This chain links TRBV6-1 with TRBJ1-6, with a weak D call TRBD1 (5 bases). The V and J ends lost 7 bases and 7 bases respectively, with 11 bases between them. The CDR3 loop spans 13 amino acids. Germline lookup yields CDR1 MNHNS and CDR2 SASEGT. CDR3 amino acids: CASTQGANSPLHF. CDR3 nucleotides: TGTGCCAGCACGCAGGGTGCGAATTCACCCCTCCACTTT.

The chain uses TRBV5-6 and TRBJ1-6; 7 bases match TRBD1. Germline V lookup: CDR1 SGHDT, CDR2 YYEEEE. The CDR3 has 15 residues. J lost 7 bases, V lost 1 base, and 5 bases had no gene match. The CDR3 DNA is TGTGCCAGCAGCTTGTTGCAGGGGGAAAATTCACCCCTCCACTTT. The encoded protein is CASSLLQGENSPLHF.

This clonotype was recorded a few times. The gene calls are TRBV20-1 and TRBJ2-1; TRBD2 agrees at 11 bases. CDR1 is DFQATT and CDR2 is SNEGSKA in the germline V gene (reference sequence). CDR3 length: 16 residues. The V gene end was trimmed by 4 bases and the J gene end by 4 bases; junction bases not matched to a gene: 9. The CDR3 loop is CSAIYSSGGWYNEQFF. The DNA for the CDR3 is TGCAGTGCTATCTATTCTAGCGGGGGGTGGTACAATGAGCAGTTCTTC.

This chain connects TRBV2 to TRBJ2-1, with D possibly being TRBD2 (5 bases). Germline V gives CDR1 SNHLY, CDR2 FYNNEI. The length of the CDR3 is 13 residues. Trimming left V 5 bases short and J 9 bases short, with 14 bases between. DNA for the CDR3: TGTGCCAGCAGTATGGACCTAGCCGGTGAGCAGTTCTTC. It codes for CASSMDLAGEQFF.

The chain is built from TRBV30 and TRBJ2-7; 8 bases map to TRBD1. Trimming cost V 3 bases and J 3 bases; bases outside gene matches: 10. Germline CDR1 and CDR2: GTSNPN and SVGIG (reference sequence). The CDR3 runs to 15 residues. CDR3 protein: CAWRSPGQGYYEQYF. CDR3 nucleotide sequence: TGTGCCTGGAGGTCCCCCGGACAGGGCTACTACGAGCAGTACTTC.

This clonotype showed up just once. The J gene is TRBJ1-1, the V gene TRBV27; 9 positions match TRBD1. V lost 3 bases and J lost 5; bases outside the gene matches: 10. Germline V gene data show CDR1 as MNHEY and CDR2 as SMNVEV (reference sequence). This CDR3 has 16 amino acids. CDR3 sequence reads: CASSFWGQGGRTEAFF. CDR3 in DNA: TGTGCCAGCAGTTTCTGGGGACAGGGCGGGAGAACTGAAGCTTTCTTT.

This clonotype is medium-sized in the sample. The chain links TRBV7-9 to TRBJ1-1, with 9 bases matching TRBD1. Germline assignment: CDR1 SEHNR and CDR2 FQNEAQ (reference sequence). V lost 4 bases, J lost 5 bases, and 5 bases stayed unmatched. The CDR3 contains 14 residues. The CDR3 nucleotides are TGTGCCAGCAGCTCGTGGGACAGGGAGACTGAAGCTTTCTTT. Translated: CASSSWDRETEAFF.

This chain connects TRBV27 to TRBJ1-4; D unresolved. Germline values: CDR1 MNHEY, CDR2 SMNVEV (reference sequence). This CDR3 is built from 14 residues. Trimming pared 3 bases from V and 5 bases from J, leaving 10 bases between. The CDR3 loop is CASSFWLGNEKLFF. CDR3 bases: TGTGCCAGCAGTTTTTGGCTGGGGAATGAAAAACTGTTTTTT. The full variable domain, its missing parts supplied by reference TRBV27 and TRBJ1-4, is EAQVTQNPRYLITVTGKKLTVTCSQNMNHEYMSWYRQDPGLGLRQIYYSMNVEVTDKGDVPEGYKVSRKEKRNFPLILESPSPNQTSLYFCASSFWLGNEKLFFGSGTQLSVL.

The V call is TRBV7-6, the J call TRBJ2-1, with D uncertain. Germline CDR1 SGHVS, CDR2 FNYEAQ. V lost 3 bases and J 6 bases, leaving 9 bases between the germline ends. The CDR3 sequence is 13 residues long. Here the CDR3 DNA reads TGTGCCAGCAGCTTCGGGTCTCTCAATGAGCAGTTCTTC. The encoded protein is CASSFGSLNEQFF. The entire variable domain, with the rest obtained from reference TRBV7-6 and TRBJ2-1, is as follows: GAGVSQSPRYKVTKRGQDVALRCDPISGHVSLYWYRQALGQGPEFLTYFNYEAQQDKSGLPNDRFSAERPEGSISTLTIQRTEQRDSAMYRCASSFGSLNEQFFGPGTRLTVL.

This chain uses TRBV7-9 with TRBJ2-5; D call uncertain. The CDR3 length is 14 residues. V was trimmed by 5 bases and J by 0 bases, leaving 10 bases between them. The germline V gene has CDR1 SEHNR and CDR2 FQNEAQ (reference sequence). The CDR3 DNA sequence: TGTGCCAGCAGCGTTCAGTCGTACCAAGAGACCCAGTACTTC. It translates to CASSVQSYQETQYF.

This clonotype was found many times. The V call is TRBV20-1, the J call TRBJ2-3; D is perhaps TRBD2 (5 bases). CDR3 size: 14 residues. Germline values: CDR1 DFQATT, CDR2 SNEGSKA (reference sequence). V was clipped by 0 bases and J by 1 base, with 8 bases between them. As DNA, the CDR3 is TGCAGTGCTAGAGATCACGGGGGCACAGATACGCAGTATTTT. Protein product: CSARDHGGTDTQYF.

Within the sample, this clonotype is medium-sized. This chain uses TRBV27 with TRBJ2-4, with D possibly TRBD2 on 6 matching bases. The length of the CDR3 is 14 residues. The V and J ends lost 6 bases and 3 bases respectively, with 12 bases between them. Germline CDR1 reads MNHEY; CDR2 reads SMNVEV (reference sequence). CDR3: CASRLGGNKNIQYF. CDR3 sequence (DNA): TGTGCCAGCAGGTTGGGGGGAAACAAAAACATTCAGTACTTC.

This clonotype was seen a handful of times. An end of the junction differs from the germline gene, which may be a read error. This chain uses TRBV10-3 with TRBJ1-2; 11 nucleotides agree with TRBD1. The CDR3 is 15 amino acids. Germline CDR1 reads ENHRY; CDR2 reads SYGVKD. The CDR3: CAIKPGTGGLLGYAF. The CDR3 DNA reads TGTGCCATCAAACCCGGGACAGGGGGTCTCCTTGGCTACGCCTTC.

This rearrangement joins TRBV6-2 or TRBV6-3 to TRBJ2-1; 14 bases line up with TRBD2. CDR1 is MNHEY and CDR2 is SVGEGT in the germline V gene. Losses at the gene ends were 2 bases for V and 8 bases for J; bases not matched to a gene: 2. The CDR3 extends over 15 amino acids. DNA of the CDR3: TGTGCCAGCAGTTACGGGACTAGCGGGAGCGATGAGCAGTTCTTC. It yields the protein CASSYGTSGSDEQFF.

This chain links TRBV7-2 with TRBJ2-2, with a weak D call TRBD1 (6 bases). CDR1 and CDR2 (germline): SGHTA, FQGNSA. This CDR3 is 14 amino acids long. V was shortened by 7 bases and J by 6 bases, with 15 bases between the two germline ends. In DNA form, the CDR3 reads TGTGCCAGCACCTCCGGCAGGGGATCCGGGGAGCTGTTTTTT. This encodes CASTSGRGSGELFF.

This clonotype was picked up many times. The chain carries TRBV12-3 or TRBV12-4 and TRBJ1-5, with D perhaps TRBD1 (6 bases). Trimming cost V 8 bases and J 7 bases, with 15 bases left between them. The CDR3 sequence is 13 residues long. CDR3 sequence: CASGARGGQPQHF. The CDR3 nucleotides are TGTGCCAGCGGAGCCAGGGGAGGACAGCCCCAGCATTTT.